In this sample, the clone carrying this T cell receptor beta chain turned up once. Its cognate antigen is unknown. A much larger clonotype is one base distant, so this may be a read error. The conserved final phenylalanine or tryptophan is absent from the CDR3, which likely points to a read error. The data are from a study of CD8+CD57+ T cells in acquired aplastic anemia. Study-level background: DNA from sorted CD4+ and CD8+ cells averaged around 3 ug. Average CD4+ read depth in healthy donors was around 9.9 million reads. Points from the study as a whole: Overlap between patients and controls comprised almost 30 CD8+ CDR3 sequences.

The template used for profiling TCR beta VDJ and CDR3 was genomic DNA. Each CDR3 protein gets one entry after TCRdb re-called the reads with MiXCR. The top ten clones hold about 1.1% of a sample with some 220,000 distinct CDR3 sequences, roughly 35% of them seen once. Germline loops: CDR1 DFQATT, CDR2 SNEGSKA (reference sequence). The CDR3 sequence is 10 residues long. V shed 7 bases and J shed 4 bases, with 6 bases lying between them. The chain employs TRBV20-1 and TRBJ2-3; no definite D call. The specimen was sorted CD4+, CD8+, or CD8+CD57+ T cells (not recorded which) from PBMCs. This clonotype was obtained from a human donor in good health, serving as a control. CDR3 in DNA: TGCAGTGGGATCGCAGATACGCAGTATCTT. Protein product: CSGIADTQYL.